This TCR beta chain was sequenced during a study of blood T cell repertoires in COVID-19. On the study more broadly: Collection of acute and convalescent COVID-19 samples took place in the United States, Italy and Spain. T cells, B-cell-depleted T cells, or PBMCs provided the cDNA or gDNA that served as material.

Data came from immunoSEQ multiplex PCR; TCRdb stores just in-frame clones and leaves some out. The data hold 120,000 or so clones, with 85% to 90% observed a single time. The CDR3 is 17 residues long. Germline CDR1 SGDLS, CDR2 YYNGEE. V trimming: 3 bases; J trimming: 0 bases; junction bases outside the gene matches: 9. The source is a man aged 80 or over with active or convalescent COVID-19. The rearrangement joins TRBV9 to TRBJ2-1; 7 bases map to TRBD2. The specimen sequenced was peripheral blood. The CDR3 DNA sequence: TGTGCCAGCAGCGAACGCGGGACTATATACTCCTACAATGAGCAGTTCTTC. Translating it yields CASSERGTIYSYNEQFF.